The T cell receptor (beta chain) described here comes from a study of cytomegalovirus exposure and HLA in healthy donors. The CDR3 length is 14 residues. Looked up from germline, CDR1 is MGHRA and CDR2 is YSYEKL. The ends were cut back, 2 bases at V and 9 bases at J, with 14 bases in the middle. On this clone: Its antigen is still unknown.

Study results and limitations: Listed as cytomegalovirus-associated were 164 TCR beta chains.

This table comes from immunoSEQ multiplex PCR, and its TCRdb copy is limited to in-frame clones, with some not included. This table has more than 300,000 clones, roughly 85% appearing once. The sequenced sample consisted of PBMCs. The chain recombines TRBV4-1 with TRBJ2-1; D perhaps matches TRBD1 (6 bases). The clonotype comes from a woman under 30 in good health and CMV-seronegative. Written as DNA, the CDR3 is TGCGCCAGCAGCCAAAAACAGGGCCCCGTTGAGCAGTTCTTC. It specifies CASSQKQGPVEQFF.